The T cell receptor beta chain under discussion was sequenced for a study of blood T cells in healthy people across ages. Study-wide findings and caveats: TCR beta diversity correlated strongly with naive T cell percentage. A conclusive naive versus antigen-experienced comparison was prevented by the unsorted PBMCs.

Primers used in a second PCR of about 7 to 11 cycles were a sample-barcoded 5' primer and a J-beta primer mix. One entry per CDR3 protein, called by TCRdb with MiXCR from the 5' RACE reads. The sample includes approximately 780,000 distinct CDR3 sequences, around 25% of them seen just once. CDR3 length equals 14 residues. Germline CDR1 reads LGHNA; CDR2 reads YNFKEQ. V was clipped by 4 bases and J by 5 bases, with 12 bases between them. Comments on this clonotype: Antigen unknown.

These same data were also listed under a study on T cells of mothers and their children. From that study: Reverse transcription into cDNA received all extracted RNA, at about 1.5 ug per 15 ul.

The origin of this receptor is a boy younger than 18 in good health. The specimen was blood. The J gene is TRBJ2-4, the V gene TRBV4-2; perhaps TRBD2 as D (5 bases). The CDR3 loop is CASSRGRGQNIQYF. In DNA form, the CDR3 reads TGTGCCAGCAGCCGTGGACGGGGTCAAAACATTCAGTACTTC.